These 21 T cell receptor beta chains share one sample of origin, sequenced in a study of cytotoxic CD8 clonotypes in ibrutinib-treated CLL. Some clones are missing from TCRdb's copy, which holds only in-frame ones; the method was immunoSEQ multiplex PCR. The data show approximately 100,000 clones, roughly 60% seen once. The material was PBMCs, obtained after 24 months of ibrutinib treatment. The origin of the receptors is a human donor with chronic lymphocytic leukemia.

This clone has only one observation. The chain employs TRBV19 and TRBJ1-5; TRBD1 is a possible D gene (6 bases). This CDR3 comprises 16 residues. Germline CDR1 and CDR2: LNHDA and SQIVND (reference sequence). Trimming took 5 bases from V and 0 from J, leaving 14 bases between them. For the CDR3, the DNA is TGTGCCAGTAGTTCGCCGGACAGATATAGCAATCAGCCCCAGCATTTT. Protein sequence: CASSSPDRYSNQPQHF.

This sequence joins TRBV6-5 and TRBJ2-7; D gene unclear. The germline gives CDR1 MNHEY, CDR2 SVGAGI. Deletions cut 4 bases from V and 1 base from J, with 14 bases between. CDR3 length: 15 amino acids. CDR3 amino acids: CASSLLDDGSYEQYF. The CDR3 DNA reads TGTGCCAGCAGTTTGCTGGACGACGGTTCCTACGAGCAGTACTTC.

This chain connects TRBV5-6 to TRBJ2-7; D is possibly TRBD1 (5 bases). Germline CDR1 reads SGHDT; CDR2 reads YYEEEE. The CDR3 runs to 18 residues. Trimming took off 5 bases at V and 0 bases at J, with 24 bases between the two ends. CDR3 nucleotides: TGTGCCAGCAGTAACGAATTGGAAGGACAAGTCATCTCCTACGAGCAGTACTTC. Translation gives CASSNELEGQVISYEQYF.

The rearrangement links TRBV18 to TRBJ2-7, with D uncertain. The CDR3 has 12 amino acids. Germline lookup yields CDR1 KGHSH and CDR2 LQKENI. Trimming pared 4 bases from V and 7 bases from J, leaving 11 bases between. The CDR3 loop reads CASSLPNGEQYF. In DNA, the CDR3 is TGTGCCAGCTCACTTCCTAATGGGGAGCAGTACTTC.

The V gene is TRBV7-8, the J gene TRBJ1-4; 10 bases match TRBD1. Germline V lookup: CDR1 SGHVS, CDR2 FQNEAQ. With 2 bases clipped from V and 5 bases from J, the junction kept 2 bases outside the gene matches. The CDR3 is 15 residues long. CDR3 protein: CASSLLGQGNEKLFF. The CDR3 nucleotides are TGTGCCAGCAGCTTATTGGGACAGGGGAATGAAAAACTGTTTTTT.

This clone appeared a few times. The CDR3 nucleotides read TGTGCCAGCAGTGAACTTGCGTCAGGGGAGCAGTTCTTC. Translated, it gives CASSELASGEQFF. The rearrangement links TRBV2 to TRBJ2-1, with D perhaps TRBD1 (5 bases). V shed 2 bases and J shed 10 bases, with 12 bases lying between them. The CDR3 covers 13 residues. The germline CDR1 and CDR2 sequences are SNHLY and FYNNEI.

The chain combines TRBV10-3 with TRBJ1-1; D gene uncertain. V lost 6 bases to trimming and J lost 1 base, with 9 bases between them. CDR3 length: 13 residues. The germline V gene encodes CDR1 ENHRY and CDR2 SYGVKD. CDR3 bases: TGTGCCATCAGCGATACACGGAACACTGAAGCTTTCTTT. Its translation is CAISDTRNTEAFF.

The chain combines TRBV7-8 with TRBJ2-4; 11 nucleotides agree with TRBD2. Germline V CDR1 and CDR2: SGHVS, FQNEAQ. The junction had 10 bases not matched to a gene; V was cut back by 1 base and J by 8 bases. The CDR3 sequence is 17 residues long. CDR3 nucleotides: TGTGCCAGCAGCTTAGGATTTAGCGGGGGGGCCAGGGACATTCAGTACTTC. As protein: CASSLGFSGGARDIQYF.

This clone was found once. With a far larger clone one base away, a read error is the likely cause. Other DNA sequences within the sample encode an identical CDR3. CDR3 sequence (DNA): TGCGCCAGCAGCCAAGATTCAGAAGGCTACACCTTC. It specifies CASSQDSEGYTF. V usage is TRBV5-1 and J usage is TRBJ1-2; D gene uncertain. This CDR3 contains 12 residues. V dropped 4 bases and J dropped 8 bases, with 12 bases sitting between them. Germline values: CDR1 SGHRS, CDR2 YFSETQ.

The chain recombines TRBV14 with TRBJ1-2; tentative D call: TRBD1 (6 bases). Germline CDR1 and CDR2: SGHDN and FVKESK. CDR3 length: 13 amino acids. V shed 1 base and J shed 7 bases, with 10 bases lying between them. CDR3 protein: CASSQVLGGGYTF. The CDR3 DNA reads TGTGCCAGCAGCCAAGTTCTAGGGGGTGGCTACACCTTC.

This clone was counted many times. The chain joins TRBV9 to TRBJ1-1; D unresolved. CDR1 and CDR2 from the germline V gene are SGDLS and YYNGEE. CDR3 size: 15 residues. V lost 2 bases to trimming and J lost 0 bases, with 11 bases between them. This CDR3 is CASSVPETLNTEAFF. CDR3 DNA sequence: TGTGCCAGCAGCGTCCCAGAGACGTTGAACACTGAAGCTTTCTTT.

The chain employs TRBV6-6 and TRBJ1-2; no firm D call. Germline V CDR1 and CDR2: MNHNY, SVGAGI (reference sequence). V lost 2 bases to trimming and J lost 0 bases, with 10 bases between them. This CDR3 is 15 amino acids long. The CDR3 loop is CASSYGRVANYGYTF. As DNA, the CDR3 is TGTGCCAGCAGTTACGGAAGGGTAGCTAACTATGGCTACACCTTC.

V usage is TRBV7-2 and J usage is TRBJ2-7; D perhaps matches TRBD2 (6 bases). Per the germline V gene, CDR1 is SGHTA and CDR2 is FQGNSA. The CDR3 sequence is 15 residues long. The V gene lost 1 base and the J gene lost 2 bases, with 12 bases spanning the gap. The CDR3 region has the DNA TGTGCCAGCAGCTTAGAGGTTGGGGGGACCTACGAGCAGTACTTC. Amino acid sequence: CASSLEVGGTYEQYF.

This clone was seen just once. The chain couples TRBV5-1 to TRBJ2-3; TRBD2 is a possible D gene (6 bases). The CDR3 has 18 amino acids. Per the germline V gene, CDR1 is SGHRS and CDR2 is YFSETQ. V lost 4 bases, J lost 0 bases, and 21 bases lay in between. CDR3 residues: CASSRGPSSASSTDTQYF. CDR3 nucleotide sequence: TGCGCCAGCAGCCGCGGGCCTTCTAGCGCATCTAGCACAGATACGCAGTATTTT.

This clone has ten or more counts. The gene calls are TRBV5-1 and TRBJ1-6, with no clear D. Germline CDR1 SGHRS, CDR2 YFSETQ. Trimming took 0 bases from V and 7 from J, leaving 11 bases between them. This CDR3 spans 15 amino acids. Written as DNA, the CDR3 is TGCGCCAGCAGCTTGGATCTGGCAGCCAATTCACCCCTCCACTTT. Amino acids: CASSLDLAANSPLHF.

The gene calls are TRBV29-1 and TRBJ1-1, with D unresolved. The V and J ends lost 7 bases and 2 bases respectively, with 17 bases between them. The CDR3 is made up of 14 amino acids. CDR1 and CDR2 from the germline V gene are SQVTM and ANQGSEA. This CDR3 reads CSAESNRLNTEAFF. CDR3 in DNA: TGCAGCGCCGAATCCAATCGCCTTAACACTGAAGCTTTCTTT.

V and J are TRBV6-5 and TRBJ1-3; a weak D match, TRBD1 (5 bases). Deletions cut 7 bases from V and 4 bases from J, with 11 bases between. Germline V gene data show CDR1 as MNHEY and CDR2 as SVGAGI. This CDR3 spans 13 amino acids. For the CDR3, the DNA is TGTGCCAGCAAAGAGGGGAGAGGAAACACCATATATTTT. Its protein product is CASKEGRGNTIYF.

Turning to this clone: Distinct nucleotide sequences in the sample also encode this CDR3. The genes are TRBV9 and TRBJ2-7, with D perhaps matching TRBD2 (6 bases). Germline values: CDR1 SGDLS, CDR2 YYNGEE. Trimming removed 0 bases from V and 2 bases from J, with 12 bases in between. The CDR3 contains 15 residues. The CDR3 DNA reads as TGTGCCAGCAGCGTAGAGGCCGGGGGAACCTACGAGCAGTACTTC. As protein: CASSVEAGGTYEQYF.

The chain carries TRBV11-3 and TRBJ2-3; 7 nucleotides agree with TRBD2. J was trimmed by 2 bases and V by 1 base; bases with no gene match: 6. Germline V gene lookup returns CDR1 SGHNT and CDR2 YENEEA. The CDR3 has 16 residues. CDR3 protein: CASSLGVTSNTDTQYF. CDR3 nucleotides: TGTGCCAGCAGCTTAGGAGTGACTAGCAACACAGATACGCAGTATTTT.

The chain couples TRBV7-2 to TRBJ1-4; D not certain. This CDR3 is built from 15 residues. Germline-derived CDR1 and CDR2 are SGHTA and FQGNSA. With 4 bases removed from V and 3 bases from J, the gap between germline ends came to 12 bases. For the CDR3, the DNA is TGTGCCAGCAGCTCTTTTGAGAGACCTAATGAAAAACTGTTTTTT. It is translated as CASSSFERPNEKLFF.

J is TRBJ1-2 and V is TRBV6-1; no clear D. The CDR3 loop spans 13 amino acids. V dropped 6 bases and J dropped 6 bases, with 14 bases sitting between them. The V gene's germline CDR1 is MNHNS and CDR2 SASEGT. The chain's CDR3 is CASRLIRANGYTF. CDR3 coding DNA: TGTGCCAGCAGACTTATTAGGGCGAATGGCTACACCTTC.